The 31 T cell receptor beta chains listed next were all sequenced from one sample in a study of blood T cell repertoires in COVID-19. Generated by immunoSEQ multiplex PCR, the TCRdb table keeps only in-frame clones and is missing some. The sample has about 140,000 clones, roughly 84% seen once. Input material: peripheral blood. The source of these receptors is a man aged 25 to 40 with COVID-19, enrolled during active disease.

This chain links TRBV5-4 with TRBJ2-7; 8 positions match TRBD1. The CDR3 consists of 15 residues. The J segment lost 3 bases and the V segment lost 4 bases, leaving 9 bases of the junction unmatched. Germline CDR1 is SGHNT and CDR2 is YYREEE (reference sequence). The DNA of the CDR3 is TGTGCCAGCAGCGAGGCGGGGACAGGACACTACGAGCAGTACTTC. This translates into CASSEAGTGHYEQYF.

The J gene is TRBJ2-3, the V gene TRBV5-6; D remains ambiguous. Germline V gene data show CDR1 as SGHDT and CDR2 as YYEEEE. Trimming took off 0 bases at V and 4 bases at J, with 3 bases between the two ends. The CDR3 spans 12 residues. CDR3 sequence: CASSLVADTQYF. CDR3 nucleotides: TGTGCCAGCAGCTTGGTAGCAGATACGCAGTATTTT.

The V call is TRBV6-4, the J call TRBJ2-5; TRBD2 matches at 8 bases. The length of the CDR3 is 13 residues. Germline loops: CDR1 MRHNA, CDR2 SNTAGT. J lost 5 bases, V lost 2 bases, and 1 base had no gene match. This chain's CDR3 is CASSDTGGETQYF. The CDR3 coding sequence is TGTGCCAGCAGTGACACGGGGGGGGAGACCCAGTACTTC.

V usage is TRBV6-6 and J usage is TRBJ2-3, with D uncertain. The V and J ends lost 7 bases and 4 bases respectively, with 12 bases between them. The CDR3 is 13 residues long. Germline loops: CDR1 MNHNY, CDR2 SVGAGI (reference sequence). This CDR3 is CASTPPIADTQYF. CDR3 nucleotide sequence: TGTGCCAGCACCCCCCCGATAGCAGATACGCAGTATTTT.

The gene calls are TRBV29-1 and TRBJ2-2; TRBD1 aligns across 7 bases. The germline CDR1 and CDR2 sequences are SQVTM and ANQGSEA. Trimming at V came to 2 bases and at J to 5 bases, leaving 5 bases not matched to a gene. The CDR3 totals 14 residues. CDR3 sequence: CSVEQGVRTGELFF. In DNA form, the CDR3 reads TGCAGCGTTGAACAGGGGGTGAGGACCGGGGAGCTGTTTTTT.

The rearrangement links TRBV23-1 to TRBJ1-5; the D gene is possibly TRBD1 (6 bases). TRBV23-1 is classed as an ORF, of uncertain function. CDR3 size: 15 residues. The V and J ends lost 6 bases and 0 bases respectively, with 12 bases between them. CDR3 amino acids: CASRSGVISNQPQHF. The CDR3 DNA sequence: TGCGCCAGCAGATCAGGGGTAATTAGCAATCAGCCCCAGCATTTT.

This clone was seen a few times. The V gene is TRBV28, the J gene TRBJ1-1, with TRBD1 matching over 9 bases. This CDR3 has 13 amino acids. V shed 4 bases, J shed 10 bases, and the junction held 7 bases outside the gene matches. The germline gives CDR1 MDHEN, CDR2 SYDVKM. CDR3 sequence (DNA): TGTGCCAGCAGTTCTTACAGGGGGCAGGGAGCTTTCTTT. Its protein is CASSSYRGQGAFF.

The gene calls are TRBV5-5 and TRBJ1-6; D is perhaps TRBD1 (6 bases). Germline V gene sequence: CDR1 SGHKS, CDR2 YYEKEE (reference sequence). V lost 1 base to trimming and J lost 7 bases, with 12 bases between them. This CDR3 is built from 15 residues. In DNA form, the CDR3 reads TGTGCCAGCAGCTTGTGGGGGCCGGGGAATTCACCCCTCCACTTT. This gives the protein CASSLWGPGNSPLHF. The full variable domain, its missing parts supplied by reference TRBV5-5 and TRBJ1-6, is DAGVTQSPTHLIKTRGQQVTLRCSPISGHKSVSWYQQVLGQGPQFIFQYYEKEERGRGNFPDRFSARQFPNYSSELNVNALLLGDSALYLCASSLWGPGNSPLHFGNGTRLTVT.

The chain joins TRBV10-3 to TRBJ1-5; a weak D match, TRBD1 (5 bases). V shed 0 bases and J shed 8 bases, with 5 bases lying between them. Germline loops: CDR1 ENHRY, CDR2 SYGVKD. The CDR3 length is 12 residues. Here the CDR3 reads CAISESGEPQHF. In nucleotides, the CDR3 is TGTGCCATCAGTGAGTCAGGGGAGCCCCAGCATTTT.

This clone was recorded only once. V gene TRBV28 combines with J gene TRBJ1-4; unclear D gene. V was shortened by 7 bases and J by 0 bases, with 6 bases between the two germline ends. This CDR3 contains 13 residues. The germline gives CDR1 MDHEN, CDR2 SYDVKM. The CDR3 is CASIGATNEKLFF. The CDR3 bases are TGTGCCAGCATCGGGGCAACTAATGAAAAACTGTTTTTT.

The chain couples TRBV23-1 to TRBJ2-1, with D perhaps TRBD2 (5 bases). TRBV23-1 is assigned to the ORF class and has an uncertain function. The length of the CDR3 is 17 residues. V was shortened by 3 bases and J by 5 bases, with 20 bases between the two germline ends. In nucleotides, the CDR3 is TGCGCCAGCAGTCACTCTCCCCCCCGGGGTAGGAACAATGAGCAGTTCTTC. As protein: CASSHSPPRGRNNEQFF.

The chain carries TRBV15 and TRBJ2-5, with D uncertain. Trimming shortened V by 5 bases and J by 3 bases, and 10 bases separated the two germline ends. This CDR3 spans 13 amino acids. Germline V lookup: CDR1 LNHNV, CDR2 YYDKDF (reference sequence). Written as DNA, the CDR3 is TGTGCCACCAGCCCCCCGAGCGAAGAGACCCAGTACTTC. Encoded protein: CATSPPSEETQYF.

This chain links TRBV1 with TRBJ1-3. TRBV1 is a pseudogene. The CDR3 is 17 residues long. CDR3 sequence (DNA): TGCACCAGCAGCCAAGATCAGGGAGGATGCTCTGGAAACACCATATATTTT. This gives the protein CTSSQDQGGCSGNTIYF.

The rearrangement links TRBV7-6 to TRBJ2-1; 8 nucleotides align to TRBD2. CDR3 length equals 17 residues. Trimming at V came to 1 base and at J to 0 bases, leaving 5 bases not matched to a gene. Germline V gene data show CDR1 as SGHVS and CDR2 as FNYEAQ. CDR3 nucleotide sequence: TGTGCCAGCAGCTTAGGTACTAGCGGAAACTCCTACAATGAGCAGTTCTTC. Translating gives CASSLGTSGNSYNEQFF. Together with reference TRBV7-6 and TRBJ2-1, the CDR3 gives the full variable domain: GAGVSQSPRYKVTKRGQDVALRCDPISGHVSLYWYRQALGQGPEFLTYFNYEAQQDKSGLPNDRFSAERPEGSISTLTIQRTEQRDSAMYRCASSLGTSGNSYNEQFFGPGTRLTVL.

This chain's CDR3 is CASSRLTGGANTGELFF. The CDR3 nucleotides are TGTGCCAGCAGCCGCTTAACAGGGGGCGCCAACACCGGGGAGCTGTTTTTT. The chain is built from TRBV11-3 and TRBJ2-2; 9 positions match TRBD1. Germline CDR1 and CDR2: SGHNT and YENEEA. The CDR3 runs to 17 residues. V trimming: 5 bases; J trimming: 2 bases; junction bases outside the gene matches: 9.

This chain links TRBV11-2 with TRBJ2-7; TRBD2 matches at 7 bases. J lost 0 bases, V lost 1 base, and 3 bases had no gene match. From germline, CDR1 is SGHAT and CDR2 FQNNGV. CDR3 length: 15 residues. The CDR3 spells CASSLGAGSSYEQYF. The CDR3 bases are TGTGCCAGCAGCTTAGGAGCGGGAAGCTCCTACGAGCAGTACTTC.

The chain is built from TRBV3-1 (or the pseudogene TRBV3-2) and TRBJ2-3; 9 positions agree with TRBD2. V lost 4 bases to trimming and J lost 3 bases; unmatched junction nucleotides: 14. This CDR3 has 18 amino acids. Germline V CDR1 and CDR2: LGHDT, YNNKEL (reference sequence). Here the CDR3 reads CASSPGQLTSGFTDTQYF. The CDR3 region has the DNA TGTGCCAGCAGCCCGGGACAGCTAACTAGCGGGTTTACAGATACGCAGTATTTT.

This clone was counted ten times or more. CDR3 coding DNA: TGTGCCAGCACGGACACCTCCTACGAGCAGTACTTC. Its protein is CASTDTSYEQYF. J is TRBJ2-7 and V is TRBV2, with a possible D match to TRBD1 (5 bases). This CDR3 has 12 amino acids. V was cut by 7 bases and J by 0 bases, with 7 bases left in between. CDR1 is SNHLY, CDR2 FYNNEI, per germline.

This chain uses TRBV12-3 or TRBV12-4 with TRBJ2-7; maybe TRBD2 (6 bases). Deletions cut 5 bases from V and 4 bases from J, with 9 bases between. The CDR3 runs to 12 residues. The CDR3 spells CASSPSGYEQYF. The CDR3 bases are TGTGCCAGCAGTCCAAGCGGGTACGAGCAGTACTTC.

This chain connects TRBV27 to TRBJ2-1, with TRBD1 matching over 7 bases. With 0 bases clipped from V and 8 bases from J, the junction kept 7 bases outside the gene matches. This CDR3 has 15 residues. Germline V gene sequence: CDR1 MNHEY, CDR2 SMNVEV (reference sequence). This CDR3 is CASSLSPLGGDEQFF. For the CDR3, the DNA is TGTGCCAGCAGTTTATCCCCCCTAGGGGGCGATGAGCAGTTCTTC.

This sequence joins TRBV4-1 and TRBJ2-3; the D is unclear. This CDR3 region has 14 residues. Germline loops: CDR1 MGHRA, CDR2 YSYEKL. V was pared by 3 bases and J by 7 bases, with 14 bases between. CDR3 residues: CASSQADTPNTQYF. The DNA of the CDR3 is TGCGCCAGCAGCCAGGCCGACACACCAAATACGCAGTATTTT.

The CDR3 bases are TGTGCCAGCAGCTTAGACACCTATCTAGGGAACACTGAAGCTTTCTTT. It is translated as CASSLDTYLGNTEAFF. The chain uses TRBV11-1 and TRBJ1-1; D ambiguous. The length of the CDR3 is 16 residues. Trimming pared 1 base from V and 1 base from J, leaving 13 bases between. Per germline, CDR1 SGHAT and CDR2 FQDESV (reference sequence).

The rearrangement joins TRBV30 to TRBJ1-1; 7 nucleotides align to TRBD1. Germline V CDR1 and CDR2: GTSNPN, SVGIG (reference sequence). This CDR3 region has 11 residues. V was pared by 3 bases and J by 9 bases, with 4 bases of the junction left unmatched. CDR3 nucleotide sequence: TGTGCCTGGAGCCGGGACAGACAAGCTTTCTTT. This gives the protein CAWSRDRQAFF.

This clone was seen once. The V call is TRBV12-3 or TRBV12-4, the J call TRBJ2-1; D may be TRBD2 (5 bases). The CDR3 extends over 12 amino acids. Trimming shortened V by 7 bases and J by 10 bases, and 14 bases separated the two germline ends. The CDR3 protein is CASTSGFLEQFF. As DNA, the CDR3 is TGTGCCAGCACCTCGGGGTTTTTGGAGCAGTTCTTC.

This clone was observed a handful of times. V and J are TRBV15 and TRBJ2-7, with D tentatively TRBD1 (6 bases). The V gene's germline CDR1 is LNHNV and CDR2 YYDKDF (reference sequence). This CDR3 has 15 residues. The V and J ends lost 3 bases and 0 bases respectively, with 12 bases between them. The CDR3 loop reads CATSRPGALSYEQYF. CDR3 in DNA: TGTGCCACCAGCAGGCCAGGGGCCCTCTCCTACGAGCAGTACTTC.

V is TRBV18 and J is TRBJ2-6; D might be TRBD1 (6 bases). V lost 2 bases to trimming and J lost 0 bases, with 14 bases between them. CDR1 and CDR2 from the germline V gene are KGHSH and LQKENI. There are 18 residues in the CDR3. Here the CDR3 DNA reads TGTGCCAGCTCACCAGGGGGCAGCTCCATCTCTGGGGCCAACGTCCTGACTTTC. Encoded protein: CASSPGGSSISGANVLTF.

CDR3 protein: CASSLYKGQGDGYTF. The CDR3 DNA is TGTGCCAGCAGTTTATATAAGGGACAGGGTGACGGCTACACCTTC. The V and J genes are TRBV28 and TRBJ1-2; 9 bases line up with TRBD1. The CDR3 extends over 15 amino acids. V shed 1 base, J shed 8 bases, and the junction held 8 bases outside the gene matches. CDR1 and CDR2 from the germline V gene are MDHEN and SYDVKM.

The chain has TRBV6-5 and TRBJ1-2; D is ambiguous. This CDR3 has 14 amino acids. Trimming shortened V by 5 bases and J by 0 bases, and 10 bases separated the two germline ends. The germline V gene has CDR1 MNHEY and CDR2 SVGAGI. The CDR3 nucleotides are TGTGCCAGCAGTCCTTCTACCGCTAACTATGGCTACACCTTC. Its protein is CASSPSTANYGYTF.

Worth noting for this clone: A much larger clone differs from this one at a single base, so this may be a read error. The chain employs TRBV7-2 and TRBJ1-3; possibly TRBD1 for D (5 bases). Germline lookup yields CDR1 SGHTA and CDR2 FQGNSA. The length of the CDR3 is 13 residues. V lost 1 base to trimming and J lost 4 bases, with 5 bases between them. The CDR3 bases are TGTGCCAGCAGCTTAGGACAGGGAAACACCATATATTTT. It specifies CASSLGQGNTIYF.

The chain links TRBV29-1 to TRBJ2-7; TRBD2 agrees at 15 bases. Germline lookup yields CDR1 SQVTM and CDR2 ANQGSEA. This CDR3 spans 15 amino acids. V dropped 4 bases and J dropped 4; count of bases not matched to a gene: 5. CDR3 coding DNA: TGCAGCGTTGGAGCCGGACTAGCGGGAGGGTACGAGCAGTACTTC. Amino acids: CSVGAGLAGGYEQYF.

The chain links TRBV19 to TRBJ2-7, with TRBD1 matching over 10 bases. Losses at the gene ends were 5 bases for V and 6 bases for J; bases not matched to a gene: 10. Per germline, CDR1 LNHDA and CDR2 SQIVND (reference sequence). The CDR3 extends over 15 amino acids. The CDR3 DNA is TGTGCCAGTAGTGTGACAGGGGGCCTCACCAGCGAGCAGTACTTC. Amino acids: CASSVTGGLTSEQYF.